This T cell receptor (beta chain) was captured in a study of identical twins. The study's findings and limits: High-abundance cord blood beta clonotypes had fewer insertions; memory repertoires showed none. The degree of excess twin sharing was weaker in beta out-of-frame sequences. The same donors were not followed; conclusions instead depended on cross-sectional statistical analysis.

TCRdb redid the calling of the 5' RACE reads with MiXCR, one entry per CDR3 protein. There are some 1,600,000 distinct CDR3 sequences in the sample; around 33% occur only once, and about 0.3% lies in the top ten. A few counts support this clonotype. Its target is not known. Sample: cord blood. This TCR was sampled from a newborn girl in good health.

In DNA form, the CDR3 reads TGTGCCAGCAGCCAAGACCGACTAGCGGGACGGACCGGGGAGCTGTTTTTT. It codes for CASSQDRLAGRTGELFF. J is TRBJ2-2 and V is TRBV14; 11 bases fit TRBD2. V gave up 0 bases and J gave up 5 bases; unmatched junction bases: 5. CDR1 and CDR2 (germline): SGHDN, FVKESK. This CDR3 comprises 17 residues. The complete variable domain, with remaining parts taken from reference TRBV14 and TRBJ2-2, reads EAGVTQFPSHSVIEKGQTVTLRCDPISGHDNLYWYRRVMGKEIKFLLHFVKESKQDESGMPNNRFLAERTGGTYSTLKVQPAELEDSGVYFCASSQDRLAGRTGELFFGEGSRLTVL.